This T cell receptor (beta chain) derives from a study of cytomegalovirus exposure and HLA in healthy donors. The junction had 5 bases not matched to a gene; V was cut back by 4 bases and J by 0 bases. The germline V gene encodes CDR1 LNHNV and CDR2 YYDKDF (reference sequence). There are 15 residues in the CDR3. The PCR had 60 Vbeta and 13 Jbeta primers. The repertoire was sequenced with immunoSEQ multiplex PCR; TCRdb's copy has only in-frame clones and lacks some. Of about 120,000 clones listed, 74% are singletons. The chain joins TRBV15 to TRBJ1-1, with 7 positions matching TRBD1. The clonotype comes from a human donor in good health. The sample consisted of PBMCs. As DNA, the CDR3 is TGTGCCACCAGCAAACTAACAGGGGTGAACACTGAAGCTTTCTTT. Protein product: CATSKLTGVNTEAFF.